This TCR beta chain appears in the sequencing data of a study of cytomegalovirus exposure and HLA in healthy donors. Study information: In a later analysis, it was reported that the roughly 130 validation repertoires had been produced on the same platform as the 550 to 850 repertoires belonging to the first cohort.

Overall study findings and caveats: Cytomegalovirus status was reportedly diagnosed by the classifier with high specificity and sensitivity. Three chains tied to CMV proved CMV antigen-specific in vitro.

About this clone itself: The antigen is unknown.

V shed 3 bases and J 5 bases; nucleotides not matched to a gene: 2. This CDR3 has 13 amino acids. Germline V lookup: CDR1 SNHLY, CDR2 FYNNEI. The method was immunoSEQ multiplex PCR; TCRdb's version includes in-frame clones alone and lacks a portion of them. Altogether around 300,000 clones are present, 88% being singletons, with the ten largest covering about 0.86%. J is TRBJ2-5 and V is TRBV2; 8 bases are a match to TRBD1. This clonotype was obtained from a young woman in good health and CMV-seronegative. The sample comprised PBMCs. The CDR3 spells CASSDTGGETQYF. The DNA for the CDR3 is TGTGCCAGCAGTGATACAGGGGGGGAGACCCAGTACTTC. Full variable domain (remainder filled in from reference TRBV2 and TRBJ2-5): EPEVTQTPSHQVTQMGQEVILRCVPISNHLYFYWYRQILGQKVEFLVSFYNNEISEKSEIFDDQFSVERPDGSNFTLKIRSTKLEDSAMYFCASSDTGGETQYFGPGTRLLVL.